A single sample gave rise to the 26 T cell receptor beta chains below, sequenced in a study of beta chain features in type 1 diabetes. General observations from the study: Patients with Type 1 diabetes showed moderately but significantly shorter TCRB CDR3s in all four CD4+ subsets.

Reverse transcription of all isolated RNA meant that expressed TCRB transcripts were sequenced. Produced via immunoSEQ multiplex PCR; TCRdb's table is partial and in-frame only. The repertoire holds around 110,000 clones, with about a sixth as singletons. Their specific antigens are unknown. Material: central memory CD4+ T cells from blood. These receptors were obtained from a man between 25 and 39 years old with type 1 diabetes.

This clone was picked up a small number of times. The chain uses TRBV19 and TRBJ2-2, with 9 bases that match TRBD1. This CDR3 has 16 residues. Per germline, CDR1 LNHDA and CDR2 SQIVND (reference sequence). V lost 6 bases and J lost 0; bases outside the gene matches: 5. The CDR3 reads CASSKRQGANTGELFF. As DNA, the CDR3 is TGTGCCAGTAGCAAAAGACAGGGGGCGAACACCGGGGAGCTGTTTTTT.

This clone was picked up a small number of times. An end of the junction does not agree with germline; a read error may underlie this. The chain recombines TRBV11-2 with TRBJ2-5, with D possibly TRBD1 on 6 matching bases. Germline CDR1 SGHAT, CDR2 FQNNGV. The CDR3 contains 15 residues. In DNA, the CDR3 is TGTGCCAGCAGCTCCATACAGGGCGTCCAAGGGACCCAGTACTTC. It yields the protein CASSSIQGVQGTQYF.

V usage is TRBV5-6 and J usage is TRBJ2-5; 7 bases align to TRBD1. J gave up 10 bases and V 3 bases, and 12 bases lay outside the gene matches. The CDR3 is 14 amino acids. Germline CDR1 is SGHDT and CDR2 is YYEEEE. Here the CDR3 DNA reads TGTGCCAGCAGCTCTTCCGGGACAGAAGGCGTCCAGTACTTC. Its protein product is CASSSSGTEGVQYF.

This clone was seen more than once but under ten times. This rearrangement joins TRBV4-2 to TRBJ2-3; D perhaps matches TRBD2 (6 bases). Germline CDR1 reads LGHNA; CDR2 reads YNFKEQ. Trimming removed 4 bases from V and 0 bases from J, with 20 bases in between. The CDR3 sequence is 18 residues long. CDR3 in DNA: TGTGCCAGCAGCCTCCAAGGGGACTCAGATACTAGCACAGATACGCAGTATTTT. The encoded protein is CASSLQGDSDTSTDTQYF.

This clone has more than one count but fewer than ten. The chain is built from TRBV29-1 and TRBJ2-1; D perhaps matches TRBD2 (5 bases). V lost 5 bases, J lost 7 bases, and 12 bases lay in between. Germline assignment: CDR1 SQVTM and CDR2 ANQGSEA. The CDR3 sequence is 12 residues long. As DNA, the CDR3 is TGCAGCGTTTCTAATTCGGGGAATGAGCAGTTCTTC. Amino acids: CSVSNSGNEQFF.

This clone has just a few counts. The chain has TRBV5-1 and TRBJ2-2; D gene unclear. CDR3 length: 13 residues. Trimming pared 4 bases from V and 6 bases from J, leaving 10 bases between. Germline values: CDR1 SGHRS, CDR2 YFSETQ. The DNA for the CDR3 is TGCGCCAGCAGCGTACAACATCCCGGGGAGCTGTTTTTT. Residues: CASSVQHPGELFF.

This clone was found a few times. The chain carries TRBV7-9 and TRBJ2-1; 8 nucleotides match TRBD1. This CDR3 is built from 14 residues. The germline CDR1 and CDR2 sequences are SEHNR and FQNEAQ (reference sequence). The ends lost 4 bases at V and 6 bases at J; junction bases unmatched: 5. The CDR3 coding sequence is TGTGCCAGCAGCTCCGGACAGGGCGCCAATGAGCAGTTCTTC. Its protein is CASSSGQGANEQFF. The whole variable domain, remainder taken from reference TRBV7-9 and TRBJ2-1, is DTGVSQNPRHKITKRGQNVTFRCDPISEHNRLYWYRQTLGQGPEFLTYFQNEAQLEKSRLLSDRFSAERPKGSFSTLEIQRTEQGDSAMYLCASSSGQGANEQFFGPGTRLTVL.

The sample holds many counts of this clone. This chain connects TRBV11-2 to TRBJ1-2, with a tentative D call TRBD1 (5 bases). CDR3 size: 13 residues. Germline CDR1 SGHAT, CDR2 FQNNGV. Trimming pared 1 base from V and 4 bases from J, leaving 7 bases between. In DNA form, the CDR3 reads TGTGCCAGCAGCTTAGGGGGGACCTATGGCTACACCTTC. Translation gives CASSLGGTYGYTF.

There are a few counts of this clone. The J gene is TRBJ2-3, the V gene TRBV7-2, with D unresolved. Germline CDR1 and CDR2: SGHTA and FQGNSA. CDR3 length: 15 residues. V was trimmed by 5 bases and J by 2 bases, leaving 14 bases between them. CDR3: CASSRDYSATDTQYF. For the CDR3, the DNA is TGTGCCAGCAGCAGGGATTACAGCGCCACAGATACGCAGTATTTT.

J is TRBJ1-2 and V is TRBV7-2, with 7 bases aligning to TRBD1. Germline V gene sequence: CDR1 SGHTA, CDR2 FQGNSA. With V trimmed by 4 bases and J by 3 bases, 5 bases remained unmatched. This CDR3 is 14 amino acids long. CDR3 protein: CASSSYRGDYGYTF. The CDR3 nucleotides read TGTGCCAGCAGCTCCTACAGGGGAGACTATGGCTACACCTTC.

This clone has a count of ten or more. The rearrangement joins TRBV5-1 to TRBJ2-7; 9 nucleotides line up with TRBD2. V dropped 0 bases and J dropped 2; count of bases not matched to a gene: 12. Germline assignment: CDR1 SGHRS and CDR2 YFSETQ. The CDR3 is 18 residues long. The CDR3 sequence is CASSLAGVAGAKPYEQYF. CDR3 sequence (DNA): TGCGCCAGCAGCTTGGCCGGAGTAGCGGGGGCCAAACCCTACGAGCAGTACTTC.

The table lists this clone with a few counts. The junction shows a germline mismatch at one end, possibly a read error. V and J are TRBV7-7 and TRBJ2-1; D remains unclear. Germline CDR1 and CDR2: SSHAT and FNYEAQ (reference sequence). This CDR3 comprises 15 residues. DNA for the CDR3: TGTGCTAGCAGCTTAGATGGCAGCAGCCACAATGAGCAGTTCTTC. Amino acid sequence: CASSLDGSSHNEQFF.

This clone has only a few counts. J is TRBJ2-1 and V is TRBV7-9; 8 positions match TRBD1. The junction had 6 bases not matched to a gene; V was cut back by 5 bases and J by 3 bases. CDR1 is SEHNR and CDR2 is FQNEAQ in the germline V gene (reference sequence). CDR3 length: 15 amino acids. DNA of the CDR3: TGTGCCAGCAGCCGGACAGGGAGACTCTACAATGAGCAGTTCTTC. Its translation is CASSRTGRLYNEQFF.

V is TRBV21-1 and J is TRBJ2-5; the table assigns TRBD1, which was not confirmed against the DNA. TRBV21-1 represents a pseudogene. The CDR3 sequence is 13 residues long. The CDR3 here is CASSEGARETQYF. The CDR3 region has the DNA TGTGCCAGCAGCGAAGGGGCAAGGGAGACCCAGTACTTC.

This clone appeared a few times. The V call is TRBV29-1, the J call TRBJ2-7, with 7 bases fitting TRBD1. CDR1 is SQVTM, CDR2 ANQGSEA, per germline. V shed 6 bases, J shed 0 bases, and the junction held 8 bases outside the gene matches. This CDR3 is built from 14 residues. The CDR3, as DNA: TGCAGCGTGGCCGGGACAGAAAGCTCCTACGAGCAGTACTTC. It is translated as CSVAGTESSYEQYF.

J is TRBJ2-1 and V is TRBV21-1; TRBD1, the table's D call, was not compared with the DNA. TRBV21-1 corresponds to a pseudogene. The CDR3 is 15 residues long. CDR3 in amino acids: CASSPRWTGGNEQFF. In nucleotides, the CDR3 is TGTGCCAGCAGCCCCCGGTGGACAGGGGGCAATGAGCAGTTCTTC.

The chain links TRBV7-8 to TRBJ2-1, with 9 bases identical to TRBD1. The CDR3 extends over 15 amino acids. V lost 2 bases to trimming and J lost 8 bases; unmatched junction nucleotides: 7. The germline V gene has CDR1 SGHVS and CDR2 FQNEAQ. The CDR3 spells CASSLFRDRVDEQFF. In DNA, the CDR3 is TGTGCCAGCAGCTTATTTCGGGACAGGGTAGATGAGCAGTTCTTC.

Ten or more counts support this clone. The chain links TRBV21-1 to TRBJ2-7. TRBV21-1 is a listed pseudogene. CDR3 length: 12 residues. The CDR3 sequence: CASSKGAYEQYF. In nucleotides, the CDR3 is TGTGCCAGCAGCAAAGGGGCCTACGAGCAGTACTTC.

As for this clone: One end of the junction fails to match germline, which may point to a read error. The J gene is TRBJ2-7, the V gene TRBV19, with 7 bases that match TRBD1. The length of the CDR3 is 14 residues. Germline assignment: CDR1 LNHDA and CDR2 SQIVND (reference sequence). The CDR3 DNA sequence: TGTGCCAGTAGTCCCGGGACAGTCGTACAGACTCAGCTCTTC. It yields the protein CASSPGTVVQTQLF.

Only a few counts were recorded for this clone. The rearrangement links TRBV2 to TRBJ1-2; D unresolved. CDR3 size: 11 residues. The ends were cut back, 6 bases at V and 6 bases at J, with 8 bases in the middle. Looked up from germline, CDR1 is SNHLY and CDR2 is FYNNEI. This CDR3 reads CASRLGDGYTF. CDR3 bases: TGTGCCAGCAGGTTGGGCGATGGCTACACCTTC. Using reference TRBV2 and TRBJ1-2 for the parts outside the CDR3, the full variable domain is EPEVTQTPSHQVTQMGQEVILRCVPISNHLYFYWYRQILGQKVEFLVSFYNNEISEKSEIFDDQFSVERPDGSNFTLKIRSTKLEDSAMYFCASRLGDGYTFGSGTRLTVV.

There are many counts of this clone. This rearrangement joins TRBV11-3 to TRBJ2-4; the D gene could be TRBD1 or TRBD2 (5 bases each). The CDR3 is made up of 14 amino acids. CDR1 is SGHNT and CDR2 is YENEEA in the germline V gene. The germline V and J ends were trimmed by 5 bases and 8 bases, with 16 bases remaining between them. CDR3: CASSLGPGGDIQYF. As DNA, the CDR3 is TGTGCCAGCAGCCTCGGCCCTGGGGGAGACATTCAGTACTTC.

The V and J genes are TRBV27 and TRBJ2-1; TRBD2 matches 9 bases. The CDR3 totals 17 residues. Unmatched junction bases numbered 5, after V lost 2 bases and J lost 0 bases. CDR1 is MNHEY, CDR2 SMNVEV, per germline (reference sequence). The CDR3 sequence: CASSLRSGGSSYNEQFF. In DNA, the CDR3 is TGTGCCAGCAGTTTAAGAAGCGGGGGGAGCTCCTACAATGAGCAGTTCTTC.

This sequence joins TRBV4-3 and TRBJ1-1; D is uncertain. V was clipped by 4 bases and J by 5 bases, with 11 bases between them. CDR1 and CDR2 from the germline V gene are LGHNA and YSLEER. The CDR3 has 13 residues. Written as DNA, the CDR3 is TGCGCCAGCAGCCCCACAATTAGAACTGAAGCTTTCTTT. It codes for CASSPTIRTEAFF.

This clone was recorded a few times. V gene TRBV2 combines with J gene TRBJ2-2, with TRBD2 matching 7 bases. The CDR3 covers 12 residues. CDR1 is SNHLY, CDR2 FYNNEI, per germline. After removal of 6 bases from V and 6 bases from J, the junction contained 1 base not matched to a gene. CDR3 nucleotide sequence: TGTGCCAGCAGCGGACTAGCCGGGGAGCTGTTTTTT. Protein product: CASSGLAGELFF.

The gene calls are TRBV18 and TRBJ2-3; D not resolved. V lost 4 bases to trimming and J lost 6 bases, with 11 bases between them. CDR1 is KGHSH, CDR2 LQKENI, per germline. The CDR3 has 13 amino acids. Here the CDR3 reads CASSLDVLDTQYF. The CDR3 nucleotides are TGTGCCAGCTCACTCGACGTTCTCGATACGCAGTATTTT.

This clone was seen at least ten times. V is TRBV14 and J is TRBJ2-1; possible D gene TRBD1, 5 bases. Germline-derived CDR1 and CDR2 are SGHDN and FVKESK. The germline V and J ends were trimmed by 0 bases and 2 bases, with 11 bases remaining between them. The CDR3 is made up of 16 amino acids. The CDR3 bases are TGTGCCAGCAGCCAAGAAGGGGTCGTCCCCTACAATGAGCAGTTCTTC. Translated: CASSQEGVVPYNEQFF.